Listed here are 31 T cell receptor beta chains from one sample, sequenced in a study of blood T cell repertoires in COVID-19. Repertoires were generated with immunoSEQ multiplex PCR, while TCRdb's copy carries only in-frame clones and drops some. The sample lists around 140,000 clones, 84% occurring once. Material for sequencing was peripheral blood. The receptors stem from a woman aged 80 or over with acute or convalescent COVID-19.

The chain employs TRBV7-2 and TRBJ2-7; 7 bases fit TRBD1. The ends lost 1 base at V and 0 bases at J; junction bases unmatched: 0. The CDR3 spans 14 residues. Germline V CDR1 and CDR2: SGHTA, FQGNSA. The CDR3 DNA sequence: TGTGCCAGCAGCTTAGACAGGGGCTCCTACGAGCAGTACTTC. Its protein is CASSLDRGSYEQYF.

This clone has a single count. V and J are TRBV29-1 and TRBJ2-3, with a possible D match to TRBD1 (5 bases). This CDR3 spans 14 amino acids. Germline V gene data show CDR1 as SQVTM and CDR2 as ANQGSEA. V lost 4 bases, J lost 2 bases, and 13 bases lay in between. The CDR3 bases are TGCAGCGTTGTCCCAGCGACAGCCACAGATACGCAGTATTTT. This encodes CSVVPATATDTQYF.

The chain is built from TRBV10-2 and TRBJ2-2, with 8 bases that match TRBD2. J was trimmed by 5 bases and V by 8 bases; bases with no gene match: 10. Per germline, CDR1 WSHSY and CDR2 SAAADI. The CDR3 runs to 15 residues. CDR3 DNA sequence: TGCGCCAGCGGCCGGGGGGGGACTACAACCGGGGAGCTGTTTTTT. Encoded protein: CASGRGGTTTGELFF.

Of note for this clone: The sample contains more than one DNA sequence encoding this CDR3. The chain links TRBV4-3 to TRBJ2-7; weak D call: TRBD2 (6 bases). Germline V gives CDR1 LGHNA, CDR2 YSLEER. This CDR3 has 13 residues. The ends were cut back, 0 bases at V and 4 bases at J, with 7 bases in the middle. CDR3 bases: TGCGCCAGCAGCCAAGATCGGGGGTACGAGCAGTACTTC. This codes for CASSQDRGYEQYF.

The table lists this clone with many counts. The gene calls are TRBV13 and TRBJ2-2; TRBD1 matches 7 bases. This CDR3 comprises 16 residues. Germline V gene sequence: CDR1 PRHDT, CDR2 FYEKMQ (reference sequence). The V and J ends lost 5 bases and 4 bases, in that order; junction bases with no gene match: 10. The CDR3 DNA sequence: TGTGCCAGCAGCATTGGGGACAGCTCCCTCACCGGGGAGCTGTTTTTT. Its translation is CASSIGDSSLTGELFF.

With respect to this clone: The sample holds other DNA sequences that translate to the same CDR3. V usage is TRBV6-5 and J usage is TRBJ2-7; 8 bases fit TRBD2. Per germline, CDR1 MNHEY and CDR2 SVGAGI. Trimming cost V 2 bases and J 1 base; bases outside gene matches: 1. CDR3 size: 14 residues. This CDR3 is CASSYAGGSYEQYF. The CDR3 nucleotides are TGTGCCAGCAGTTACGCGGGGGGATCCTACGAGCAGTACTTC.

The CDR3 DNA is TGTGCCAGCAGCTCCCCCACGGTCGGCGGGGAGCTGTTTTTT. The encoded protein is CASSSPTVGGELFF. This chain connects TRBV11-3 to TRBJ2-2; no clear D gene. Germline V gives CDR1 SGHNT, CDR2 YENEEA. V was pared by 4 bases and J by 7 bases, with 13 bases between. The CDR3 runs 14 residues.

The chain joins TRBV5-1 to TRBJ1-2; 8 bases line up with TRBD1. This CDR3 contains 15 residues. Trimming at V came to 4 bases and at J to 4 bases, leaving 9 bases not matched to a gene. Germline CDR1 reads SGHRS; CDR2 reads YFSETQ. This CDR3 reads CASSPQGARGYGYTF. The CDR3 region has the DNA TGCGCCAGCAGCCCCCAGGGGGCGCGTGGCTATGGCTACACCTTC.

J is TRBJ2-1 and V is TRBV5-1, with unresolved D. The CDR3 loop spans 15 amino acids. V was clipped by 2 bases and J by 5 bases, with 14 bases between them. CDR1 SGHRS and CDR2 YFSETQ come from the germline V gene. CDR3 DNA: TGCGCCAGCAGCTTCGCCCGCCTAACGGACAATGAGCAGTTCTTC. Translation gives CASSFARLTDNEQFF.

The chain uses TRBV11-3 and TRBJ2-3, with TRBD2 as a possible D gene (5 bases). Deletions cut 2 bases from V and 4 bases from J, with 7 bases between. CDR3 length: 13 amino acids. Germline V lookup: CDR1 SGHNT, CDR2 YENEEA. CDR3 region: CASSLYGADTQYF. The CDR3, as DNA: TGTGCCAGCAGCTTATACGGGGCAGATACGCAGTATTTT.

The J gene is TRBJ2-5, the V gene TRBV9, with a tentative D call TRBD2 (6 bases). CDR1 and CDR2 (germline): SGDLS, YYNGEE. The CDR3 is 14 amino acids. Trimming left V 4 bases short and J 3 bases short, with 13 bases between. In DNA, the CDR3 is TGTGCCAGCAGCCCCCGATGGGGGGAAGAGACCCAGTACTTC. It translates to CASSPRWGEETQYF.

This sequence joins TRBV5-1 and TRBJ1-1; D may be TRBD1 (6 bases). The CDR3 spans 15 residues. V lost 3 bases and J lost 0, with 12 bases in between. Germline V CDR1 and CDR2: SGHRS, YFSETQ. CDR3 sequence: CASSSPSGVNTEAFF. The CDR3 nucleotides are TGCGCCAGCAGCTCGCCGTCAGGGGTGAACACTGAAGCTTTCTTT.

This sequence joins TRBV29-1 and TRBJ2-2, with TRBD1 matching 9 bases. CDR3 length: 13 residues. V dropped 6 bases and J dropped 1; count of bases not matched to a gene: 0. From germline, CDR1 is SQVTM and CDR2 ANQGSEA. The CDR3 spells CSVDRGNTGELFF. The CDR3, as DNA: TGCAGCGTGGACAGGGGGAACACCGGGGAGCTGTTTTTT.

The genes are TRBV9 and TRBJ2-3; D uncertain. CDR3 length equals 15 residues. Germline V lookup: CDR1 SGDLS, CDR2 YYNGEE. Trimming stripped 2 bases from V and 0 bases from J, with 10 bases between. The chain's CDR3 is CASSVAMRSTDTQYF. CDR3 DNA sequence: TGTGCCAGCAGCGTTGCAATGCGGAGCACAGATACGCAGTATTTT. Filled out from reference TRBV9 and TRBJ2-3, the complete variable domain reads DSGVTQTPKHLITATGQRVTLRCSPRSGDLSVYWYQQSLDQGLQFLIQYYNGEERAKGNILERFSAQQFPDLHSELNLSSLELGDSALYFCASSVAMRSTDTQYFGPGTRLTVL.

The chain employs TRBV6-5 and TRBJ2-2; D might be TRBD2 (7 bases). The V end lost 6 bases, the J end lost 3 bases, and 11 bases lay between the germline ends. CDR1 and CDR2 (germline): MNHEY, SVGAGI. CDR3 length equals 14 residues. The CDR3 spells CASRGGGYTGELFF. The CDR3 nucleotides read TGTGCCAGCAGGGGAGGGGGGTACACCGGGGAGCTGTTTTTT.

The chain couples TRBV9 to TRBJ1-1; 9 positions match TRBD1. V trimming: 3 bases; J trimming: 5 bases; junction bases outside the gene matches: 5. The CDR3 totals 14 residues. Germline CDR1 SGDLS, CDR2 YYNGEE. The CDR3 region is CASSEQGALTEAFF. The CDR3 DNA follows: TGTGCCAGCAGCGAACAGGGGGCTTTGACTGAAGCTTTCTTT.

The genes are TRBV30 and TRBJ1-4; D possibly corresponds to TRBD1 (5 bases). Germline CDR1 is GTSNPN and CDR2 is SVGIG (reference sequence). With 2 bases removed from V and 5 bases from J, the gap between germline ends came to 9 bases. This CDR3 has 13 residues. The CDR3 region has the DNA TGTGCCTGGAGTTGGAGGGGAAATGAAAAACTGTTTTTT. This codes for CAWSWRGNEKLFF.

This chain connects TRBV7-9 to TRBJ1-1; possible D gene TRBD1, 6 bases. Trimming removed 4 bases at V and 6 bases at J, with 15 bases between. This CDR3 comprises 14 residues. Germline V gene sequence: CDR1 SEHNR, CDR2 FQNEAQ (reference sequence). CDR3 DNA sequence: TGTGCCAGCAGCTCCCAGGGGCAGATCTCTGAAGCTTTCTTT. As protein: CASSSQGQISEAFF.

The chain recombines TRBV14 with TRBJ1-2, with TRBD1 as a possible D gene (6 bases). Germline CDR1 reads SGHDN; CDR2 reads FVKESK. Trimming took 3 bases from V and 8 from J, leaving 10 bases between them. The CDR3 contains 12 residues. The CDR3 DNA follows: TGTGCCAGCAGCCAGGGGGCTTGGGGCTACACCTTC. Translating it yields CASSQGAWGYTF.

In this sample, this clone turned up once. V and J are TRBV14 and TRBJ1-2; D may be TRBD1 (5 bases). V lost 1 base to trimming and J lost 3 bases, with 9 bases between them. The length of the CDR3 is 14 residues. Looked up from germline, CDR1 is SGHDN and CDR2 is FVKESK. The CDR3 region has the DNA TGTGCCAGCAGCCAAGGCGGGACGTACTATGGCTACACCTTC. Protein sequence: CASSQGGTYYGYTF. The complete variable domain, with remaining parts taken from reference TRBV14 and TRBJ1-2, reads EAGVTQFPSHSVIEKGQTVTLRCDPISGHDNLYWYRRVMGKEIKFLLHFVKESKQDESGMPNNRFLAERTGGTYSTLKVQPAELEDSGVYFCASSQGGTYYGYTFGSGTRLTVV.

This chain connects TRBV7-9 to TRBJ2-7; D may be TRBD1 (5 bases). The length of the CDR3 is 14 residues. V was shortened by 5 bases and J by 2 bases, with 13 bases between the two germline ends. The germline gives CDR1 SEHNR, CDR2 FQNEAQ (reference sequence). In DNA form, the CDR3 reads TGTGCCAGCAGCCAGACTGACAGCACCTACGAGCAGTACTTC. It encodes CASSQTDSTYEQYF.

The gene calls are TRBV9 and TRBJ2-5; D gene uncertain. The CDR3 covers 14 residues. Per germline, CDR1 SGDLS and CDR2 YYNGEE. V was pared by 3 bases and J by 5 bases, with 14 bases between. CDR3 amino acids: CASSARLLGETQYF. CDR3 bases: TGTGCCAGCAGCGCCCGGCTCCTCGGGGAGACCCAGTACTTC.

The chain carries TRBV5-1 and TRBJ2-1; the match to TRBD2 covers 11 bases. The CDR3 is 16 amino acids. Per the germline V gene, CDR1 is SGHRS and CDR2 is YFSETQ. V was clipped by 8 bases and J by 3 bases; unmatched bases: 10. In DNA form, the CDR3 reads TGCGCCAGTAACCTAGCGGGAGGAGGTCTCTACAATGAGCAGTTCTTC. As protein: CASNLAGGGLYNEQFF.

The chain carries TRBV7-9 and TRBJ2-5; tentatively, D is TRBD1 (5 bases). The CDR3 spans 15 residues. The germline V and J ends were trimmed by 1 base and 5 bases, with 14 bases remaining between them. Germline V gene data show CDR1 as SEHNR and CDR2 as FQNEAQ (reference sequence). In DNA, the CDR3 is TGTGCCAGCAGCTTAGTCCAGGGATTGACGGAGACCCAGTACTTC. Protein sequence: CASSLVQGLTETQYF.

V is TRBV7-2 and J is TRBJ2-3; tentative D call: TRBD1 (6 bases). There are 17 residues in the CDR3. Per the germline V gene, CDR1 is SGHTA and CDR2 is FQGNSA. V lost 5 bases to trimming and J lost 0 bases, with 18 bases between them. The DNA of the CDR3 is TGTGCCAGCAGCCCCCAGAACAGGGCCTCTAGCACAGATACGCAGTATTTT. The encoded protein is CASSPQNRASSTDTQYF. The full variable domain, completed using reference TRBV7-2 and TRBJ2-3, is GAGVSQSPSNKVTEKGKDVELRCDPISGHTALYWYRQSLGQGLEFLIYFQGNSAPDKSGLPSDRFSAERTGGSVSTLTIQRTQQEDSAVYLCASSPQNRASSTDTQYFGPGTRLTVL.

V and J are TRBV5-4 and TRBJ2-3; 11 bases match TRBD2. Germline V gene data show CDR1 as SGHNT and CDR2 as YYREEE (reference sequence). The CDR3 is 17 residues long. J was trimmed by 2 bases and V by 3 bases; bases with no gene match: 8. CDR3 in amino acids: CASSSKTSGALTDTQYF. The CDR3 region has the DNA TGTGCCAGCAGCTCCAAGACTAGCGGGGCACTCACAGATACGCAGTATTTT.

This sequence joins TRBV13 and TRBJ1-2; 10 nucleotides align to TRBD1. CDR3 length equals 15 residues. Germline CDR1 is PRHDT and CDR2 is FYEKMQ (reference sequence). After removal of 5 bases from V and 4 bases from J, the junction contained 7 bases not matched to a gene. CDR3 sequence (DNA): TGTGCCAGCAGCACCCAGACAGGGGGCCTCTATGGCTACACCTTC. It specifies CASSTQTGGLYGYTF.

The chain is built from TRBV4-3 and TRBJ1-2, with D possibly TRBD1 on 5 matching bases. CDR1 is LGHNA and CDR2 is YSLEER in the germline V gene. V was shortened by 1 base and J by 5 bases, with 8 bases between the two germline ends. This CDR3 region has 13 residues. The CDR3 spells CASSQGAGYGYTF. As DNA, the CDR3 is TGCGCCAGCAGCCAAGGAGCAGGGTATGGCTACACCTTC.

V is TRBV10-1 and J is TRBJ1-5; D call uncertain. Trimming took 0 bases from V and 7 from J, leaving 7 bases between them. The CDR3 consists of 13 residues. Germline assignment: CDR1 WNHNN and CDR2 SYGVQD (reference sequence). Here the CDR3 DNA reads TGCGCCAGCAGTGAGTCGGTCAGACAGCCCCAGCATTTT. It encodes CASSESVRQPQHF.

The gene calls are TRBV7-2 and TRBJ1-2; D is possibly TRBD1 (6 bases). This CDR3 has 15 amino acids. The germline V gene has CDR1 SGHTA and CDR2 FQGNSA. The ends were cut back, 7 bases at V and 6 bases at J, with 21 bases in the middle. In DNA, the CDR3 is TGTGCCAGCACCCTAGTAGGGGGTACGGGGAATGGCTACACCTTC. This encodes CASTLVGGTGNGYTF.

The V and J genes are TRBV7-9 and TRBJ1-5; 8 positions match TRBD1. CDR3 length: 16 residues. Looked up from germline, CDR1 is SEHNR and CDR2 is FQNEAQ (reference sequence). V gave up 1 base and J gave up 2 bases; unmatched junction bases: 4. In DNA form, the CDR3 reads TGTGCCAGCAGCTTAGGTACAGGGGGACGCAATCAGCCCCAGCATTTT. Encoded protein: CASSLGTGGRNQPQHF.